The 22 T cell receptor beta chains reported below all come from one sample, sequenced in a study of blood T cell repertoires in COVID-19. Using immunoSEQ multiplex PCR, the repertoire was profiled, and TCRdb retains in-frame clones only, with some absent. This table has some 350,000 clones, around 90% appearing once. The sample was peripheral blood. All receptors come from a man between 18 and 29 years old with active or convalescent COVID-19.

The rearrangement links TRBV5-8 to TRBJ2-7; TRBD2 is a possible D gene (6 bases). CDR1 is SGHTS, CDR2 YDEGEE, per germline. Trimming stripped 9 bases from V and 5 bases from J, with 21 bases between. This CDR3 region has 14 residues. The CDR3 reads CATVARGTLDEQYF. Written as DNA, the CDR3 is TGTGCCACCGTTGCTCGGGGGACTTTAGACGAGCAGTACTTC.

The chain links TRBV6-5 to TRBJ1-3, with 9 bases that match TRBD1. Germline V lookup: CDR1 MNHEY, CDR2 SVGAGI. This CDR3 is 14 amino acids long. V dropped 6 bases and J dropped 4; count of bases not matched to a gene: 4. The CDR3 region is CASSLDRGGNTIYF. The CDR3 DNA is TGTGCCAGCAGCCTGGACAGGGGAGGAAACACCATATATTTT.

The chain is built from TRBV6-5 and TRBJ1-2; D possibly corresponds to TRBD1 (6 bases). Per the germline V gene, CDR1 is MNHEY and CDR2 is SVGAGI. The CDR3 has 14 residues. V gave up 0 bases and J gave up 7 bases, with 12 bases separating them. The CDR3 reads CASSYSRGGGGYTF. CDR3 sequence (DNA): TGTGCCAGCAGTTACTCCAGGGGCGGCGGTGGCTACACCTTC.

The chain combines TRBV10-3 with TRBJ1-3, with TRBD1 matching over 11 bases. CDR1 and CDR2 from the germline V gene are ENHRY and SYGVKD. The CDR3 covers 18 residues. V trimming: 0 bases; J trimming: 0 bases; junction bases outside the gene matches: 4. The CDR3 DNA reads as TGTGCCATCAGTGAGTCGGCGGGGACAGGGGGCTCTGGAAACACCATATATTTT. This codes for CAISESAGTGGSGNTIYF.

Details on this clone: At one end, the junction sequence differs from germline, possibly due to a read error. The chain uses TRBV19 and TRBJ2-6; 15 bases agree with TRBD2. This CDR3 has 19 amino acids. CDR1 and CDR2 from the germline V gene are LNHDA and SQIVND (reference sequence). CDR3 nucleotide sequence: TGTGCCAGTAGTTTCGGGACTAGCGGGGGGTTCTCTGGGGCCAACGTGCTGACTTTC. This translates into CASSFGTSGGFSGANVLTF.

Written as DNA, the CDR3 is TGTGCCAGCAGCCAGTACAAGGGAGATTCACCCCTCCACTTT. This translates into CASSQYKGDSPLHF. This chain uses TRBV6-5 with TRBJ1-6; D gene uncertain. The V gene's germline CDR1 is MNHEY and CDR2 SVGAGI. This CDR3 has 14 amino acids. Trimming removed 6 bases at V and 8 bases at J, with 14 bases between.

The chain recombines TRBV2 with TRBJ1-5; 7 bases map to TRBD1. Trimming cost V 8 bases and J 4 bases; bases outside gene matches: 8. Germline values: CDR1 SNHLY, CDR2 FYNNEI. The CDR3 consists of 14 residues. CDR3: CASAGQPFNQPQHF. The CDR3 DNA reads as TGTGCCAGCGCGGGACAGCCCTTTAATCAGCCCCAGCATTTT.

The chain employs TRBV11-2 and TRBJ2-7; TRBD1 might be the D (6 bases). V dropped 0 bases and J dropped 3 bases, with 9 bases sitting between them. Germline values: CDR1 SGHAT, CDR2 FQNNGV. This CDR3 has 14 residues. The CDR3 DNA is TGTGCCAGCAGCTTAGACAGGGGTCTCTACGAGCAGTACTTC. As protein: CASSLDRGLYEQYF.

This clone was counted once. This chain links TRBV6-5 with TRBJ1-2; D is perhaps TRBD1 (5 bases). The CDR3 is 13 residues long. In germline, CDR1 is MNHEY, CDR2 SVGAGI. V was clipped by 8 bases and J by 7 bases, with 17 bases between them. CDR3 sequence: CASQGGTIGGYTF. The CDR3, as DNA: TGTGCCAGCCAAGGCGGGACTATCGGTGGCTACACCTTC.

This rearrangement joins TRBV28 to TRBJ1-2, with TRBD1 matching 9 bases. Per germline, CDR1 MDHEN and CDR2 SYDVKM. V trimming: 4 bases; J trimming: 8 bases; junction bases outside the gene matches: 17. This CDR3 is 17 amino acids long. This CDR3 is CASSSGQGNLLAWGYTF. The DNA for the CDR3 is TGTGCCAGCAGTTCGGGACAGGGTAATCTTCTAGCTTGGGGCTACACCTTC.

The chain joins TRBV4-3 to TRBJ2-4; no firm D call. The ends were cut back, 0 bases at V and 6 bases at J, with 9 bases in the middle. CDR3 length equals 14 residues. Germline V CDR1 and CDR2: LGHNA, YSLEER. CDR3 residues: CASSQEVHRNIQYF. The CDR3 DNA reads TGCGCCAGCAGCCAAGAGGTACACCGAAACATTCAGTACTTC.

This sequence joins TRBV5-1 and TRBJ1-1, with D maybe TRBD1 (6 bases). The CDR3 length is 13 residues. Between the trimmed V and J ends, which lost 2 bases and 12 bases, there was a span of 17 bases. CDR1 is SGHRS, CDR2 YFSETQ, per germline. The CDR3 DNA reads TGCGCCAGCAGCTTTGGGGGCGTCAATAGAACTTTCTTT. It codes for CASSFGGVNRTFF. The full variable domain, rest sourced from reference TRBV5-1 and TRBJ1-1, is KAGVTQTPRYLIKTRGQQVTLSCSPISGHRSVSWYQQTPGQGLQFLFEYFSETQRNKGNFPGRFSGRQFSNSRSEMNVSTLELGDSALYLCASSFGGVNRTFFGQGTRLTVV.

The CDR3 DNA sequence: TGTGCCAGCAGTTTGTCCGGGAACAATGAGCAGTTCTTC. It codes for CASSLSGNNEQFF. The rearrangement uses TRBV12-3 or TRBV12-4 and TRBJ2-1; a weak D match, TRBD2 (5 bases). CDR3 length: 13 amino acids. V lost 3 bases, J lost 5 bases, and 8 bases lay in between.

The chain recombines TRBV10-3 with TRBJ1-5, with D possibly matching TRBD1 (5 bases). Germline values: CDR1 ENHRY, CDR2 SYGVKD. This CDR3 has 14 residues. With 11 bases removed from V and 1 base from J, the gap between germline ends came to 15 bases. The CDR3 protein is CAANGGESNQPQHF. The CDR3 bases are TGTGCCGCCAACGGAGGGGAGAGCAATCAGCCCCAGCATTTT.

The rearrangement joins TRBV5-4 to TRBJ2-5, with TRBD1 identical over 7 bases. Germline-derived CDR1 and CDR2 are SGHNT and YYREEE (reference sequence). The CDR3 length is 13 residues. V lost 3 bases and J lost 5; bases outside the gene matches: 4. The CDR3: CASSSQGVETQYF. The CDR3 coding sequence is TGTGCCAGCAGCTCCCAGGGGGTGGAGACCCAGTACTTC.

The genes are TRBV13 and TRBJ2-7, with a possible D match to TRBD1 (6 bases). Germline assignment: CDR1 PRHDT and CDR2 FYEKMQ (reference sequence). The CDR3 is made up of 14 amino acids. With 4 bases removed from V and 2 bases from J, the gap between germline ends came to 12 bases. CDR3 residues: CASSSNQGTYEQYF. The CDR3 bases are TGTGCCAGCAGCTCCAACCAGGGGACCTACGAGCAGTACTTC.

Here the CDR3 reads CASSLFAWEKLFF. The CDR3 region has the DNA TGTGCCAGCAGTTTATTCGCGTGGGAAAAACTGTTTTTT. The chain combines TRBV12-3 or TRBV12-4 with TRBJ1-4, with D unresolved. V was pared by 2 bases and J by 8 bases, with 9 bases between. The CDR3 has 13 amino acids.

The chain joins TRBV13 to TRBJ2-3, with 9 bases lining up with TRBD1. V dropped 5 bases and J dropped 2; count of bases not matched to a gene: 8. Germline-derived CDR1 and CDR2 are PRHDT and FYEKMQ (reference sequence). The CDR3 covers 16 residues. Here the CDR3 DNA reads TGTGCCAGCAGCCAGGGGACAGGGCTGACCACAGATACGCAGTATTTT. Encoded protein: CASSQGTGLTTDTQYF. Using reference TRBV13 and TRBJ2-3 for the parts outside the CDR3, the full variable domain is AAGVIQSPRHLIKEKRETATLKCYPIPRHDTVYWYQQGPGQDPQFLISFYEKMQSDKGSIPDRFSAQQFSDYHSELNMSSLELGDSALYFCASSQGTGLTTDTQYFGPGTRLTVL.

J is TRBJ2-7 and V is TRBV27; D gene ambiguous. The germline V gene encodes CDR1 MNHEY and CDR2 SMNVEV (reference sequence). With 5 bases removed from V and 9 bases from J, the gap between germline ends came to 11 bases. The CDR3 extends over 11 amino acids. For the CDR3, the DNA is TGTGCCAGCAGTCAATCCAGTGGGCAGTACTTC. It encodes CASSQSSGQYF.

This clone was observed at least ten times. The chain carries TRBV19 and TRBJ2-7; the match to TRBD2 covers 7 bases. The CDR3 consists of 15 residues. Germline V gene data show CDR1 as LNHDA and CDR2 as SQIVND (reference sequence). V lost 6 bases and J lost 5; bases outside the gene matches: 13. CDR3 protein: CASRPWGGRVNEQYF. DNA of the CDR3: TGTGCCAGTAGGCCCTGGGGAGGGAGAGTCAACGAGCAGTACTTC.

The chain carries TRBV28 and TRBJ1-5; no reliable D call. The germline V gene encodes CDR1 MDHEN and CDR2 SYDVKM. This CDR3 region has 10 residues. V was clipped by 9 bases and J by 9 bases, with 9 bases between them. The CDR3 region is CASPGVPQHF. Written as DNA, the CDR3 is TGTGCCAGTCCCGGGGTGCCCCAGCATTTT.

About this clone itself: The same CDR3 also results from other DNA sequences found in this sample. The chain uses TRBV18 and TRBJ1-1; a weak D match, TRBD1 (5 bases). Trimming left V 3 bases short and J 0 bases short, with 8 bases between. CDR3 length: 14 residues. CDR1 and CDR2 from the germline V gene are KGHSH and LQKENI. The CDR3 spells CASSPDRLNTEAFF. The CDR3 DNA reads as TGTGCCAGCTCACCCGACAGATTGAACACTGAAGCTTTCTTT.